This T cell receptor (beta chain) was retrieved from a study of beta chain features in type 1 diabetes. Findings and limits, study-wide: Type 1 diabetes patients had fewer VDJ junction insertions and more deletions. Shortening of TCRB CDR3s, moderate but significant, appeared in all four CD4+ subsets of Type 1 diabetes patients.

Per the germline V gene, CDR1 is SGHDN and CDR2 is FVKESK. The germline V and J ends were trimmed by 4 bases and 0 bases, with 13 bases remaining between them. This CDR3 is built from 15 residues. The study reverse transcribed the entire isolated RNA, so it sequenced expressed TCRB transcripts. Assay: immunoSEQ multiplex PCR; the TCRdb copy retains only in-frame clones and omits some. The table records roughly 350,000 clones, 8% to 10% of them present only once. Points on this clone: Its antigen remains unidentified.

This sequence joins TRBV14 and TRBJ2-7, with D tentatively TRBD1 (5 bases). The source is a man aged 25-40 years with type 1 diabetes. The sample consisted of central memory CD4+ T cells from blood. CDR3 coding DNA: TGTGCCAGCAGCCCTCTACAGGTAACCTCCTACGAGCAGTACTTC. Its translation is CASSPLQVTSYEQYF.